This record concerns one T cell receptor (beta chain) sequence. Antigen unknown. The sample is drawn from a study of post-analysis software for immune sequencing data. Study context: Included among the disease courses, which were recorded for the cohort, were relapsing-remitting, secondary progressive and progressive-relapsing multiple sclerosis.

TCR beta libraries were prepared from cDNA with unique molecular identifiers. TCRdb re-called the PCR reads through MiXCR, storing one row per CDR3 protein. The profile covers some 800,000 distinct CDR3 sequences, with around 42% appearing a single time and roughly 5.2% taken by the ten largest. Study-wide results and caveats: When compared against controls, multiple sclerosis patients showed significantly lower normalized Chao1 diversity. Among five TRBV segments more frequent in patients than controls were TRBV5-6, TRBV5-1 and TRBV20-1.

The CDR3 is 14 residues long. The germline CDR1 and CDR2 sequences are DFQATT and SNEGSKA (reference sequence). Trimming took 6 bases from V and 5 from J; bases not matched to a gene: 11. V and J are TRBV20-1 and TRBJ2-5, with 8 bases aligning to TRBD2. This receptor was identified in a girl aged 10-17 years with multiple sclerosis. The sample comprised blood. CDR3: CSAGGLVAPETQYF. In DNA form, the CDR3 reads TGCAGTGCCGGGGGACTAGTAGCTCCGGAGACCCAGTACTTC.